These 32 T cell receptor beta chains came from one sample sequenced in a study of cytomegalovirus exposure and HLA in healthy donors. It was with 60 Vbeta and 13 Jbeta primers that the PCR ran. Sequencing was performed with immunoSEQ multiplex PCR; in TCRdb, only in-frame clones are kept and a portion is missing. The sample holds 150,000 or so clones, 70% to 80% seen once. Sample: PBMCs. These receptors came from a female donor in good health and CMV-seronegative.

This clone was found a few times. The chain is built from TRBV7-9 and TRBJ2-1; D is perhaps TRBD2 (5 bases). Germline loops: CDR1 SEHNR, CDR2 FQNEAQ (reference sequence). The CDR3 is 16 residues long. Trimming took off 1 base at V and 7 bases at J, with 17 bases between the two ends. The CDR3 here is CASSLEVTGSSNEQFF. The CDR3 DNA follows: TGTGCCAGCAGCTTAGAGGTGACGGGATCGAGTAATGAGCAGTTCTTC.

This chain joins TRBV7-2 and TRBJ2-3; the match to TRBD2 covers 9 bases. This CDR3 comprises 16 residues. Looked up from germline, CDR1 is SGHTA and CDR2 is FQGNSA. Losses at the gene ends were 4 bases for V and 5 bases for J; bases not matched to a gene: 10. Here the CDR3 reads CASSYPAGGPGDTQYF. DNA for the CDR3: TGTGCCAGCAGCTACCCAGCGGGGGGCCCCGGAGATACGCAGTATTTT.

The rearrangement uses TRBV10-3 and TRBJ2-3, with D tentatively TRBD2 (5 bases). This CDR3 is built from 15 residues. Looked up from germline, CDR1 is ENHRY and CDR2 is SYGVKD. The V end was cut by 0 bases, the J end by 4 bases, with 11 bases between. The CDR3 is CAISESRGLADTQYF. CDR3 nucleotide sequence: TGTGCCATCAGTGAGTCTAGAGGGTTAGCAGATACGCAGTATTTT.

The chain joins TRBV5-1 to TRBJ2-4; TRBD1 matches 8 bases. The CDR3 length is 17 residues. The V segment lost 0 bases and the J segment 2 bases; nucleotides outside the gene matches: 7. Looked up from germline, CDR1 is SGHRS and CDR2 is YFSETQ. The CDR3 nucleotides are TGCGCCAGCAGCTTGGAAGGGACAGGAGTTACCAAAAACATTCAGTACTTC. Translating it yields CASSLEGTGVTKNIQYF.

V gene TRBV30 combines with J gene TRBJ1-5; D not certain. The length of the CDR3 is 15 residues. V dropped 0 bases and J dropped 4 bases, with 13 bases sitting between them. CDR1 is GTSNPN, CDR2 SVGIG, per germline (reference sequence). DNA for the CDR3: TGTGCCTGGAGTGTAAGAGCCGTGATGAATCAGCCCCAGCATTTT. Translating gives CAWSVRAVMNQPQHF.

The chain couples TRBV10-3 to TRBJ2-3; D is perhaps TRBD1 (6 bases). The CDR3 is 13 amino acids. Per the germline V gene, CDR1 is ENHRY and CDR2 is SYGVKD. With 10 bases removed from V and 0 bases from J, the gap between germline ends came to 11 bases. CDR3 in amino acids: CATKDRSTDTQYF. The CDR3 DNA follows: TGTGCCACTAAGGACAGAAGCACAGATACGCAGTATTTT.

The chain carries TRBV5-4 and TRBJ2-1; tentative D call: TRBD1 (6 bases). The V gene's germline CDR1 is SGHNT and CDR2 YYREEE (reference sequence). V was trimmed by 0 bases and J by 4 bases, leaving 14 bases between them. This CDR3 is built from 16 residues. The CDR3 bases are TGTGCCAGCAGCTTGGTCCTTGGACAGTTATACAATGAGCAGTTCTTC. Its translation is CASSLVLGQLYNEQFF.

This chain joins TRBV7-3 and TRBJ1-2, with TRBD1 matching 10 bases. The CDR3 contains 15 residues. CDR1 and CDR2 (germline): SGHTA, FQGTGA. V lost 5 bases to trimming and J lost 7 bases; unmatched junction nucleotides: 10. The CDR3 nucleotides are TGTGCCAGCAGCCCAACACCGGGACAGGGGTCTGGCTACACCTTC. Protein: CASSPTPGQGSGYTF.

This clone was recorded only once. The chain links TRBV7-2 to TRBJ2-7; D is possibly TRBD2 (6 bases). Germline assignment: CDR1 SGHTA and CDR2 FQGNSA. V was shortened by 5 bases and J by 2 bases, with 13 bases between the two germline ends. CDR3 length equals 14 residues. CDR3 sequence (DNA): TGTGCCAGCAGCGCCCGGGACTCCGCCTACGAGCAGTACTTC. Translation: CASSARDSAYEQYF.

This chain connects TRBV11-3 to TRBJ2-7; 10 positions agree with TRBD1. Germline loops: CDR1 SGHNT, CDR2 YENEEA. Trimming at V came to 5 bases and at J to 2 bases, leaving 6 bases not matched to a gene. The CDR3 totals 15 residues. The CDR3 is CASSPGTGATYEQYF. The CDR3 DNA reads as TGTGCCAGCAGCCCCGGGACAGGGGCTACCTACGAGCAGTACTTC.

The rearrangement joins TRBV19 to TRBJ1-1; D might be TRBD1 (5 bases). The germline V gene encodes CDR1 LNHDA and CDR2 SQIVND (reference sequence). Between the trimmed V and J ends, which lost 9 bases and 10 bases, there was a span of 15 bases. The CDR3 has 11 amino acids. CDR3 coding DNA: TGTGCCAGGCCTAAAGGGGTTGGAGCTTTCTTT. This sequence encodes CARPKGVGAFF.

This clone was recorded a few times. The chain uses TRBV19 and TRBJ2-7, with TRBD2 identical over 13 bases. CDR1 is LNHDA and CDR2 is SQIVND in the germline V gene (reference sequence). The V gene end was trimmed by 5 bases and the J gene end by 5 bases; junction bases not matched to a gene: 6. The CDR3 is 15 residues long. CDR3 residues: CASSLGLAGPNEQYF. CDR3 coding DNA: TGTGCCAGTAGTTTGGGACTAGCGGGACCGAACGAGCAGTACTTC.

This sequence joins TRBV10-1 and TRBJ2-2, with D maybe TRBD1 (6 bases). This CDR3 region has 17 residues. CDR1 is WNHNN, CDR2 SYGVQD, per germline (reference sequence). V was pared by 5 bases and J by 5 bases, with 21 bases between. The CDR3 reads CASSWDTDRTETGELFF. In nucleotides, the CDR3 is TGCGCCAGCAGTTGGGACACTGACCGGACTGAGACCGGGGAGCTGTTTTTT.

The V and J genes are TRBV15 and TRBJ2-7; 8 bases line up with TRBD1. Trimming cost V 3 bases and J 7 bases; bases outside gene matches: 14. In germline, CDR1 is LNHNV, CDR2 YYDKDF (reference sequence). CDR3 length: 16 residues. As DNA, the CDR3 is TGTGCCACCAGCAGGGCCAAGACAGGGGAAGGAGGGGAGCAGTACTTC. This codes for CATSRAKTGEGGEQYF.

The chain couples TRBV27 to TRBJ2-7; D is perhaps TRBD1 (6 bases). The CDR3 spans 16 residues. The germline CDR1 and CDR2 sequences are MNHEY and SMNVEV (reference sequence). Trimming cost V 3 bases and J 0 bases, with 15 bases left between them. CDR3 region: CASSFSADRSSYEQYF. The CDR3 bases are TGTGCCAGCAGTTTCTCCGCCGACAGGAGCTCCTACGAGCAGTACTTC.

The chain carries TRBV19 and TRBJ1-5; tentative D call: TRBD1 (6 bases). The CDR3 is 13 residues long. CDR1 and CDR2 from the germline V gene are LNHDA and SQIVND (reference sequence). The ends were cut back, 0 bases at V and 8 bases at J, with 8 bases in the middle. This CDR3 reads CASSIEQGEPQHF. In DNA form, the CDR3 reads TGTGCCAGTAGTATAGAACAGGGCGAGCCCCAGCATTTT.

The CDR3 bases are TGTGCCAGCAGATTTACAGGGAATTCACCCCTCCACTTT. It codes for CASRFTGNSPLHF. The chain combines TRBV7-2 with TRBJ1-6; the D gene is possibly TRBD1 (6 bases). CDR1 and CDR2 (germline): SGHTA, FQGNSA. This CDR3 has 13 residues. V lost 6 bases, J lost 7 bases, and 10 bases lay in between.

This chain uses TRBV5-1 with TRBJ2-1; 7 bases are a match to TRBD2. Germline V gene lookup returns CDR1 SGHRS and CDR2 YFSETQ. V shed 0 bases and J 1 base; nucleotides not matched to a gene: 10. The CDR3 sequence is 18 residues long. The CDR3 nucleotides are TGCGCCAGCAGCTTGGCAACTCTAGCGGAAATGTCCTACAATGAGCAGTTCTTC. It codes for CASSLATLAEMSYNEQFF. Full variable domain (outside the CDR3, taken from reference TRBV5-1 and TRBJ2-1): KAGVTQTPRYLIKTRGQQVTLSCSPISGHRSVSWYQQTPGQGLQFLFEYFSETQRNKGNFPGRFSGRQFSNSRSEMNVSTLELGDSALYLCASSLATLAEMSYNEQFFGPGTRLTVL.

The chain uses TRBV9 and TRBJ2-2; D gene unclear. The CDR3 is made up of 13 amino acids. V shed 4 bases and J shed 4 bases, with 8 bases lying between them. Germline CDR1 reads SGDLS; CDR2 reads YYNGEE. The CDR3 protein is CASSPTSTGELFF. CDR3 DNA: TGTGCCAGCAGCCCCACTTCCACCGGGGAGCTGTTTTTT. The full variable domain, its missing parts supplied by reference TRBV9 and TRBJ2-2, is DSGVTQTPKHLITATGQRVTLRCSPRSGDLSVYWYQQSLDQGLQFLIQYYNGEERAKGNILERFSAQQFPDLHSELNLSSLELGDSALYFCASSPTSTGELFFGEGSRLTVL.

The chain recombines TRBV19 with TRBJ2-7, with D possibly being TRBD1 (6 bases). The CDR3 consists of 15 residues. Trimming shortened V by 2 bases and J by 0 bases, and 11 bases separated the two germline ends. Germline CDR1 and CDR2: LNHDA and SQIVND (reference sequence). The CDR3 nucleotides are TGTGCCAGTAGTATATTGGACAGCCGCTCCTACGAGCAGTACTTC. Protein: CASSILDSRSYEQYF.

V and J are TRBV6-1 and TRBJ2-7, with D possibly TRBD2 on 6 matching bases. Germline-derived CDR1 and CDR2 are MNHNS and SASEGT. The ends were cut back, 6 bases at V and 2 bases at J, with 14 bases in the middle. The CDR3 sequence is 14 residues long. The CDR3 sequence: CASRELALTYEQYF. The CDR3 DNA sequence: TGTGCCAGCAGGGAACTAGCTTTAACCTACGAGCAGTACTTC.

The CDR3 loop is CASSLGGPHYGYTF. CDR3 in DNA: TGTGCCAGCAGCCTGGGGGGGCCGCACTATGGCTACACCTTC. V is TRBV11-3 and J is TRBJ1-2; D perhaps matches TRBD1 (6 bases). There are 14 residues in the CDR3. Germline CDR1 and CDR2: SGHNT and YENEEA. V was pared by 5 bases and J by 3 bases, with 13 bases between.

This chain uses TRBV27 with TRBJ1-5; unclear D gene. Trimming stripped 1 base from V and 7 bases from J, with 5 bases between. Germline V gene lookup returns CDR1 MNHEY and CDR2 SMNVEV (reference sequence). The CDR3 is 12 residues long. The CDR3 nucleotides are TGTGCCAGCAGTTTATTGGGCCAGCCCCAGCATTTT. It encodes CASSLLGQPQHF.

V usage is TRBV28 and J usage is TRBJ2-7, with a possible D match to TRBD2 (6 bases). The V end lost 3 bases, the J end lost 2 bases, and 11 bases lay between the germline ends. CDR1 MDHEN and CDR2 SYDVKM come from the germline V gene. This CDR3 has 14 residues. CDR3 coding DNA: TGTGCCAGCAGTTTGGAGGGGCGCACCTACGAGCAGTACTTC. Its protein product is CASSLEGRTYEQYF.

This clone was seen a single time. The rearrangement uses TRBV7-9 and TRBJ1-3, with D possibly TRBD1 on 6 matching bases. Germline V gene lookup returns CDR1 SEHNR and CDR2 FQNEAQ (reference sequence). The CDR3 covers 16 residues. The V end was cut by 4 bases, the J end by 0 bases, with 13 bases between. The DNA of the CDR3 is TGTGCCAGCAGCTCCCTAGCAGGGGCCTCTGGAAACACCATATATTTT. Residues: CASSSLAGASGNTIYF.

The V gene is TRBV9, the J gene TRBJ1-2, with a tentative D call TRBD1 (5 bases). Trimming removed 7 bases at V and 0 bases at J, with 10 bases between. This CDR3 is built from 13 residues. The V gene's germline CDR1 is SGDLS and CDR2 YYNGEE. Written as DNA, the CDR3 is TGTGCCAGCTACGGGGGGGCTAACTATGGCTACACCTTC. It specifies CASYGGANYGYTF.

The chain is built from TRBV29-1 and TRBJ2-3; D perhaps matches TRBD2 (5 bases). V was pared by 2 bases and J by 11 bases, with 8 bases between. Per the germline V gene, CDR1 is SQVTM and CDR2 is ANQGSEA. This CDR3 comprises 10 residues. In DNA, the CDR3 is TGCAGCGTTGAAAGAGGGCTGCAGTATTTT. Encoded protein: CSVERGLQYF.

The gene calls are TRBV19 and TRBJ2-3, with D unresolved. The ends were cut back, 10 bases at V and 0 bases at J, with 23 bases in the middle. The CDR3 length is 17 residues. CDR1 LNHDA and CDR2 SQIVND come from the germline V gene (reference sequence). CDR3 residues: CATIHGFSFLSTDTQYF. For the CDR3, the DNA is TGTGCCACCATCCACGGGTTCTCATTCCTTAGCACAGATACGCAGTATTTT. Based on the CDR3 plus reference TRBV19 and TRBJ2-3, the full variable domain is DGGITQSPKYLFRKEGQNVTLSCEQNLNHDAMYWYRQDPGQGLRLIYYSQIVNDFQKGDIAEGYSVSREKKESFPLTVTSAQKNPTAFYLCATIHGFSFLSTDTQYFGPGTRLTVL.

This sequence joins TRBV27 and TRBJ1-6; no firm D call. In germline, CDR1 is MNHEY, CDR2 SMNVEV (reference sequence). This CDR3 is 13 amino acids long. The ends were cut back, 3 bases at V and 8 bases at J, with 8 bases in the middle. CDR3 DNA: TGTGCCAGCAGTTTCAGAGGGTATTCACCCCTCCACTTT. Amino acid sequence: CASSFRGYSPLHF.

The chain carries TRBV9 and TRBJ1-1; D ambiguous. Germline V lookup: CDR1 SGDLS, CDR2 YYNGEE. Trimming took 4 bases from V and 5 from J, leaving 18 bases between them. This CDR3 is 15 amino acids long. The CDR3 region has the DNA TGTGCCAGCAGCCCCCAACCACCACCGGGGACTGAAGCTTTCTTT. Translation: CASSPQPPPGTEAFF.

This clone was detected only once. CDR3 sequence reads: CASSPHRGGGNTIYF. The CDR3 DNA sequence: TGTGCCAGCAGTCCCCACAGGGGCGGCGGAAACACCATATATTTT. The chain is built from TRBV27 and TRBJ1-3, with TRBD1 matching 7 bases. This CDR3 comprises 15 residues. With 5 bases clipped from V and 4 bases from J, the junction kept 8 bases outside the gene matches. The germline V gene encodes CDR1 MNHEY and CDR2 SMNVEV (reference sequence).

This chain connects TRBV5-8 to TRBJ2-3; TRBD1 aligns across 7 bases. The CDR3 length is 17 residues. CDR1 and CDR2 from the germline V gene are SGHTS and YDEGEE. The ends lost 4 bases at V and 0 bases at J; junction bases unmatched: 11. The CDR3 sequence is CASSVGTAPSSTDTQYF. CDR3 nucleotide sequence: TGTGCCAGCAGCGTTGGGACAGCGCCGTCTAGCACAGATACGCAGTATTTT.